Below, one T cell receptor (beta chain) is given with its context. Its matching antigen is unknown. The junction does not match germline at one end; this may be a read error. This record belongs to a study of blood T cells in healthy people across ages. The study drew donors from healthy Caucasian individuals in Russia aged about 6 to 95. Per-sample yields of isolated PBMCs were at least 6 million. The study, taken as a whole, reports: Both higher diversity and more naive CD4+ cells marked long-lived donors when set against aged donors.

A second PCR, run for about 6 to 11 cycles, used a sample-barcoded 5' primer plus a J-beta primer mix. One entry per CDR3 protein results from TCRdb running MiXCR on the 5' RACE reads. The table shows about 1,400,000 distinct CDR3 sequences, with around 39% occurring only once. This receptor was obtained from a woman aged 18-29 years in good health. The sample taken for sequencing was blood.

CDR3 DNA sequence: TGCAATGCTAGCGGGGGGACGTCCTACAATGAGCAGTTCTTC. The encoded protein is CNASGGTSYNEQFF. The chain uses TRBV20-1 and TRBJ2-1; TRBD2 agrees at 11 bases. The CDR3 extends over 14 amino acids. In germline, CDR1 is DFQATT, CDR2 SNEGSKA (reference sequence).